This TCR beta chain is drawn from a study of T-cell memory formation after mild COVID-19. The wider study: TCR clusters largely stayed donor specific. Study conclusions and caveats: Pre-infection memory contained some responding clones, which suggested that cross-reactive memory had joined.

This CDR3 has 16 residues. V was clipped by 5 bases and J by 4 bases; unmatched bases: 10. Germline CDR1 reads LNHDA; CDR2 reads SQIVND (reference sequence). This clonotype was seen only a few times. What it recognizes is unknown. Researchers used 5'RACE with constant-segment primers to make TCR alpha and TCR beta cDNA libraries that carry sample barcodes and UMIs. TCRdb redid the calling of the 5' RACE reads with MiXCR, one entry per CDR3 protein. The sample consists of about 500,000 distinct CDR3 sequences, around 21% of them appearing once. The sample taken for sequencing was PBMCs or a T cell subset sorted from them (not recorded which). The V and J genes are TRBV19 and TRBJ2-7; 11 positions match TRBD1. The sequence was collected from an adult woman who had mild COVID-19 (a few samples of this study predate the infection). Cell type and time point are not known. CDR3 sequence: CASSLAGQGGPYEQYF. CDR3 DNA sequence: TGTGCCAGTAGTCTGGCGGGACAGGGGGGACCGTACGAGCAGTACTTC.